This passage covers 6 T cell receptor beta chains from one sample sequenced in a study of blood T cell repertoires in COVID-19. Generated by immunoSEQ multiplex PCR, the TCRdb table keeps only in-frame clones and is missing some. Of over 10,000 clones in the sample, more than 80% were seen once. Sequencing input: peripheral blood. Receptor source: a human donor in a cohort sampled during active COVID-19.

The chain is built from TRBV6-4 and TRBJ2-3; 7 nucleotides match TRBD2. The CDR3 is 16 residues long. The trim removed 6 bases at V and 6 bases at J, leaving 15 bases unmatched. CDR1 MRHNA and CDR2 SNTAGT come from the germline V gene. CDR3 residues: CASSRSPQTSMDTQYF. The CDR3 DNA follows: TGTGCCAGCAGCAGAAGTCCTCAGACTAGCATGGATACGCAGTATTTT.

The rearrangement uses TRBV19 and TRBJ2-3; D is perhaps TRBD1 (6 bases). Germline V gives CDR1 LNHDA, CDR2 SQIVND (reference sequence). V dropped 5 bases and J dropped 7 bases, with 16 bases sitting between them. The CDR3 sequence is 14 residues long. The CDR3 is CASSGTGSPHTQYF. DNA of the CDR3: TGTGCCAGTAGTGGTACAGGGTCCCCCCATACGCAGTATTTT.

Only one count was recorded for this clone. The CDR3 spells CASSIGRNTEAFF. CDR3 sequence (DNA): TGTGCCAGTAGTATTGGGAGGAACACTGAAGCTTTCTTT. V gene TRBV19 combines with J gene TRBJ1-1; D is undetermined. Trimming left V 3 bases short and J 1 base short, with 6 bases between. The CDR3 sequence is 13 residues long. Germline CDR1 LNHDA, CDR2 SQIVND (reference sequence).

The V call is TRBV30, the J call TRBJ1-3; 7 bases agree with TRBD1. Germline V gene lookup returns CDR1 GTSNPN and CDR2 SVGIG (reference sequence). J lost 4 bases, V lost 5 bases, and 5 bases had no gene match. This CDR3 has 13 residues. In nucleotides, the CDR3 is TGTGCCTGGGATCAGGGGGAAGGAAACACCATATATTTT. Protein product: CAWDQGEGNTIYF.

The rearrangement joins TRBV7-9 to TRBJ1-1; tentatively, D is TRBD1 (5 bases). The CDR3 length is 13 residues. The V and J ends lost 4 bases and 3 bases respectively, with 9 bases between them. Germline V gene sequence: CDR1 SEHNR, CDR2 FQNEAQ (reference sequence). The CDR3 loop is CASSYQQDTEAFF. The CDR3 DNA follows: TGTGCCAGCAGCTACCAACAGGACACTGAAGCTTTCTTT.

The chain joins TRBV5-4 to TRBJ2-3; 14 bases line up with TRBD2. Germline V gene lookup returns CDR1 SGHNT and CDR2 YYREEE (reference sequence). The ends lost 4 bases at V and 3 bases at J; junction bases unmatched: 4. CDR3 length: 16 amino acids. The CDR3 DNA reads TGTGCCAGCAGCATCGGGACTAGCGGGAGTACAGATACGCAGTATTTT. It translates to CASSIGTSGSTDTQYF.